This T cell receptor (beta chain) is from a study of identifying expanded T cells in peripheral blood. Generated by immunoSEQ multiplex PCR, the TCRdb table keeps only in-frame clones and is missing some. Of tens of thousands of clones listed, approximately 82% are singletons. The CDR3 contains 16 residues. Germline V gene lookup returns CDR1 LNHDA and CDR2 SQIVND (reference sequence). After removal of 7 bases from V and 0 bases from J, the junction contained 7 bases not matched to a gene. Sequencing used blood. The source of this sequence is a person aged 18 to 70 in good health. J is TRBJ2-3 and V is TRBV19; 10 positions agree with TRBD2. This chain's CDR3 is CASTIGSGGSTDTQYF. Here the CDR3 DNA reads TGTGCCAGTACCATAGGTAGCGGGGGGAGCACAGATACGCAGTATTTT.